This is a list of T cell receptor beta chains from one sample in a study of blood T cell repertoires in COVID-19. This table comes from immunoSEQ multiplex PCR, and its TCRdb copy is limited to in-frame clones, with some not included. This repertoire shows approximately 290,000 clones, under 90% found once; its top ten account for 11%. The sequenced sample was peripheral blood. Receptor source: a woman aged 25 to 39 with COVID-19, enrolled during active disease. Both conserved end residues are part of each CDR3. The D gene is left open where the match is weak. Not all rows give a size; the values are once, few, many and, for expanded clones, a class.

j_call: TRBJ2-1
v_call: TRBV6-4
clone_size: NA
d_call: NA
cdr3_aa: CASRFPVSYNEQFF
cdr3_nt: TGTGCCAGCAGATTCCCAGTCTCCTACAATGAGCAGTTCTTC

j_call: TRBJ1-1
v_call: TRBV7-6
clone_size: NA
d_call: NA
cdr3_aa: CASSPGGQPYTEAFF
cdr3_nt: TGTGCCAGCAGTCCTGGAGGGCAGCCCTACACTGAAGCTTTCTTT

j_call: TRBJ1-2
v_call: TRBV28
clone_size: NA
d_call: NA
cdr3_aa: CATRGFSGYTF
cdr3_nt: TGTGCCACCCGGGGGTTTAGCGGCTACACCTTC

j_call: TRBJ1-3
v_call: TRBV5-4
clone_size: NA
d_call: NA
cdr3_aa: CASAGEGGNTIYF
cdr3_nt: TGTGCCAGCGCAGGGGAGGGCGGAAACACCATATATTTT

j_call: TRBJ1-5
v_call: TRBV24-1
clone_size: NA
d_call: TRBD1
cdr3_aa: CATSEGGTGLSNQPQHF
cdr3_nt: TGTGCCACCAGTGAGGGGGGGACAGGCCTTAGCAATCAGCCCCAGCATTTT

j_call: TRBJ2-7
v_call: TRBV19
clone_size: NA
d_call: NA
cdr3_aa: CASAAGTRGYEQYF
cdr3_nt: TGTGCCAGCGCGGCCGGGACACGGGGCTACGAGCAGTACTTC

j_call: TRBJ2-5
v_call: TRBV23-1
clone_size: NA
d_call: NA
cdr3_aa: CASSQSQETQYF
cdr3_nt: TGCGCCAGCAGTCAATCGCAGGAGACCCAGTACTTC

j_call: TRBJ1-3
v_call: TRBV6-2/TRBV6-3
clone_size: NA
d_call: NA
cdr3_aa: CASSYPPVLVGVGVTIYF
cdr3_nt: TGTGCCAGCAGTTACCCACCCGTTCTCGTCGGGGTTGGGGTCACCATATATTTT

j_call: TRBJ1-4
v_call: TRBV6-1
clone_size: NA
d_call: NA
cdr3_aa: CASSEPDSSEKLFF
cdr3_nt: TGTGCCAGCAGTGAACCGGACAGTTCTGAAAAACTGTTTTTT

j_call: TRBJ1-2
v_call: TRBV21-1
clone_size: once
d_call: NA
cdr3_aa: CASSKACGYTF
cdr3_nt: TGTGCCAGCAGCAAGGCTTGTGGCTACACCTTC

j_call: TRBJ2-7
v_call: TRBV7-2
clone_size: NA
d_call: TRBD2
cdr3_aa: CASSPQYLSGGAHEQYF
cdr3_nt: TGTGCCAGCAGCCCTCAATACCTTAGCGGGGGGGCCCACGAGCAGTACTTC

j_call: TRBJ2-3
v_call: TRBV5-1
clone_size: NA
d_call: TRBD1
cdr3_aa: CASSLRNRGGTDTQYF
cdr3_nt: TGCGCCAGCAGCTTGAGGAACAGGGGGGGCACAGATACGCAGTATTTT

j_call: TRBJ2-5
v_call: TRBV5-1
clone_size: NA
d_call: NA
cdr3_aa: CASSFQGPKETQYF
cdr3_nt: TGCGCCAGCAGCTTCCAGGGGCCGAAGGAGACCCAGTACTTC

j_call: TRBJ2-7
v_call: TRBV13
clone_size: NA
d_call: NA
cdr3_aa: CASSPPRGEQYF
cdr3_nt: TGTGCCAGCAGCCCGCCCCGGGGGGAGCAGTACTTC

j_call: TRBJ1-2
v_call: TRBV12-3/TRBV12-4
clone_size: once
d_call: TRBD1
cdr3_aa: CASSLQGAIDYTF
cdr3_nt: TGTGCCAGCAGTTTGCAGGGGGCGATCGACTACACCTTC

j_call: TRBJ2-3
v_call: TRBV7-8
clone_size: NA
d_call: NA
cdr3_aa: CASSSRPRSTDTQYF
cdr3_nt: TGTGCCAGCAGCTCTCGTCCCCGGAGCACAGATACGCAGTATTTT

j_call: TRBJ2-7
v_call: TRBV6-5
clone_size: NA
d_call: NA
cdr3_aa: CASSYSTATPYEQYF
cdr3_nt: TGTGCCAGCAGTTACTCGACAGCTACCCCCTACGAGCAGTACTTC

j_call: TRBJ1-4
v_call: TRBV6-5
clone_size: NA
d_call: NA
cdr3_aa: CASKPGWANEKLFF
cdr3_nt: TGTGCCAGCAAACCAGGGTGGGCTAATGAAAAACTGTTTTTT

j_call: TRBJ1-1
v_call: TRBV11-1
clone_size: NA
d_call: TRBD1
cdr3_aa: CASSWDPGQGAPQAFF
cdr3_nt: TGTGCCAGCAGCTGGGATCCGGGACAGGGGGCCCCTCAGGCTTTCTTT

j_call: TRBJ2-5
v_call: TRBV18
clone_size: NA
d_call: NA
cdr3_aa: CASSPGFRGETQYF
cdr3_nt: TGTGCCAGCTCACCGGGCTTTCGCGGGGAGACCCAGTACTTC

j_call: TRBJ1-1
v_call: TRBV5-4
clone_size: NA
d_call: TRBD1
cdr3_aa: CASSRWDSPNTEAFF
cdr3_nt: TGTGCCAGCAGCCGCTGGGACAGCCCGAACACTGAAGCTTTCTTT

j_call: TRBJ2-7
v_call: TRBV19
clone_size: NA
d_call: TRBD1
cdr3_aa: CASSSGTGPYEQYF
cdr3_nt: TGTGCCAGTAGTTCCGGGACAGGGCCCTACGAGCAGTACTTC

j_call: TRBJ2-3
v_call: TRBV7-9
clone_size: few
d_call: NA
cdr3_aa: CASSPKGPDTQYF
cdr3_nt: TGTGCCAGCAGCCCAAAGGGGCCAGATACGCAGTATTTT

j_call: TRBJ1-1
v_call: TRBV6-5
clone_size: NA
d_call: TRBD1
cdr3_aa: CASSYAQGGTEAFF
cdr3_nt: TGTGCCAGCAGTTACGCACAGGGGGGGACTGAAGCTTTCTTT

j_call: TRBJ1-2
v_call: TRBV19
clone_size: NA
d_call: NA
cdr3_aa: CASTRTGSYFQGGYTF
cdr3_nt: TGTGCCAGTACCCGTACAGGGTCCTATTTTCAGGGCGGCTACACCTTC

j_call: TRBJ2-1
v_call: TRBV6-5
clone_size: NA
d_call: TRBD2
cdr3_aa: CASSYLGLSFNEQFF
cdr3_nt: TGTGCCAGCAGTTACTTGGGACTAAGCTTCAATGAGCAGTTCTTC

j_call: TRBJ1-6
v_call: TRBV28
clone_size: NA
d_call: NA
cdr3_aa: CASSFFRGIMHSPLHF
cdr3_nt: TGTGCCAGCAGTTTTTTCCGGGGTATAATGCATTCACCCCTCCACTTT

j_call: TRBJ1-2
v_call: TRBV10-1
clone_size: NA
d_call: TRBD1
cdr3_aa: CASSWTGSYGYTF
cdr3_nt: TGCGCCAGCAGTTGGACAGGTTCCTATGGCTACACCTTC

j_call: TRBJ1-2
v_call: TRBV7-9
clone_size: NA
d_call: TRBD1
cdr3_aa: CASSAGQGSYGYTF
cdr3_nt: TGTGCCAGCAGCGCTGGACAGGGTAGTTATGGCTACACCTTC